This T cell receptor (beta chain) originates from a study of cytomegalovirus exposure and HLA in healthy donors. Whole-study findings and limits: Previously analyzed data showed that most TCR beta V segments were productive at a frequency of about 87% or about 30%. In a later analysis, V- and J-gene trimming of beta chains associated with a DCLRE1C missense variant, replicated independently.

Trimming shortened V by 5 bases and J by 5 bases, and 16 bases separated the two germline ends. Per germline, CDR1 SEHNR and CDR2 FQNEAQ (reference sequence). The CDR3 consists of 15 residues. As to this clone: The antigen is unknown.

PCR was performed using 60 Vbeta and 13 Jbeta primers. Measured with immunoSEQ multiplex PCR; TCRdb has only the in-frame clones, and not every one. Reported are more than 95,000 clones; the ten largest clones contain more than 1%. This receptor was identified in a man in his late teens or twenties in good health and CMV-seronegative. The chain joins TRBV7-9 to TRBJ2-1; D is unclear. Sequencing input: PBMCs. The CDR3 sequence: CASSPRSSRDNEQFF. The CDR3 coding sequence is TGTGCCAGCAGCCCAAGGAGCTCCCGCGACAATGAGCAGTTCTTC.